This T cell receptor (beta chain) was retrieved from a study of CD8 T cells in Susac syndrome. Roughly 0.45 to 1 ug RNA was reverse transcribed with random hexamers. An immunoSEQ multiplex PCR amplified TCR beta CDR3 over 54 Vbeta and 13 Jbeta. TCRdb reprocessed the immunoSEQ multiplex PCR reads via MiXCR and lists one record per CDR3 protein. The sample holds 150,000 to 200,000 distinct CDR3 sequences, around 94% seen once. The authors sequenced TCR beta from blood CD8+ and CD4+ T cells. Per the germline V gene, CDR1 is SGDLS and CDR2 is YYNGEE. The length of the CDR3 is 15 residues. With V trimmed by 1 base and J by 5 bases, 7 bases remained unmatched.

The clonotype comes from a human donor in good health. The sample comprised CD4+ T cells from PBMCs. This chain connects TRBV9 to TRBJ2-5; 8 nucleotides line up with TRBD2. CDR3 coding DNA: TGTGCCAGCAGCGTACCCTGGGTAGCGGGGGAGACCCAGTACTTC. Its translation: CASSVPWVAGETQYF. Using reference TRBV9 and TRBJ2-5 for the parts outside the CDR3, the full variable domain is DSGVTQTPKHLITATGQRVTLRCSPRSGDLSVYWYQQSLDQGLQFLIQYYNGEERAKGNILERFSAQQFPDLHSELNLSSLELGDSALYFCASSVPWVAGETQYFGPGTRLLVL.